This TCR beta chain was recovered during a study of tumor and adjacent non-tumor tissue in lung cancer. Overall study results and limits: Normal lung showed higher cumulative top 100 clone frequency than tumor. TCR diversity was significantly greater in tumor than normal lung tissue.

In the case of this clonotype: The antigen is undetermined. Given a much more abundant clone one base away, this may be a read error.

TCRbeta libraries were built with three rounds of nested PCR, modified from ARM-PCR. TCRdb re-called the multiplex PCR reads with MiXCR, one entry per CDR3 protein. The data contain over 40,000 distinct CDR3 sequences, roughly 60% of them singletons. CDR1 and CDR2 from the germline V gene are DFQATT and SNEGSKA (reference sequence). The CDR3 loop spans 15 amino acids. This sample's RNA came from whole unsorted tissue. Distant lung tissue was collected more than 3 cm away from the tumor edge. Chemotherapy-naive patients with new lung cancer underwent thoracic surgery in China, August–late 2014. This sequence joins TRBV20-1 and TRBJ1-5, with D perhaps TRBD1 (5 bases). The sequenced sample was distant non-tumor lung tissue. The origin of this receptor is a woman aged 40-49 years with non-small cell lung cancer. This CDR3 reads CSARDEQVGNQHQHF. In DNA, the CDR3 is TGCAGTGCTAGAGATGAACAGGTTGGCAATCAGCACCAGCATTTT.